What follows are 14 T cell receptor beta chains derived from one specimen sequenced in a study of blood T cell repertoires in COVID-19. This table comes from immunoSEQ multiplex PCR, and its TCRdb copy is limited to in-frame clones, with some not included. This sample has fewer than 400,000 clones, with about 87% found just once. Sequences were obtained from PBMCs or T cells enriched from blood (not recorded which). These TCRs come from a woman younger than 30 who had recovered from COVID-19.

CDR3 sequence reads: CASSRTGGLLYGYTF. CDR3 nucleotide sequence: TGTGCCAGCAGCCGAACAGGGGGCCTACTCTATGGCTACACCTTC. The chain employs TRBV6-5 and TRBJ1-2, with 9 nucleotides matching TRBD1. The CDR3 sequence is 15 residues long. Germline loops: CDR1 MNHEY, CDR2 SVGAGI. Unmatched junction bases numbered 9, after V lost 6 bases and J lost 4 bases.

The CDR3 sequence: CAISEEDRGEEKLFF. CDR3 bases: TGTGCCATCAGTGAGGAAGACAGGGGTGAGGAAAAACTGTTTTTT. The chain carries TRBV10-3 and TRBJ1-4; 8 nucleotides agree with TRBD1. The CDR3 runs to 15 residues. V lost 2 bases to trimming and J lost 8 bases; unmatched junction nucleotides: 7. The germline gives CDR1 ENHRY, CDR2 SYGVKD.

V and J are TRBV18 and TRBJ2-3, with D maybe TRBD1 (6 bases). Germline CDR1 and CDR2: KGHSH and LQKENI. There are 12 residues in the CDR3. V shed 6 bases and J shed 6 bases, with 10 bases lying between them. CDR3 in DNA: TGTGCCAGCTCCGCAGGGGCCGATACGCAGTATTTT. As protein: CASSAGADTQYF.

This chain joins TRBV27 and TRBJ1-1; 7 nucleotides align to TRBD1. The CDR3 runs 12 residues. V was pared by 9 bases and J by 6 bases, with 7 bases of the junction left unmatched. Germline CDR1 MNHEY, CDR2 SMNVEV (reference sequence). In DNA form, the CDR3 reads TGTGCCAGTTCCAGGGGGAAAGCTGAAGCTTTCTTT. Residues: CASSRGKAEAFF.

This rearrangement joins TRBV7-3 to TRBJ2-1, with 7 bases that match TRBD2. Germline V lookup: CDR1 SGHTA, CDR2 FQGTGA. J was trimmed by 0 bases and V by 5 bases; bases with no gene match: 7. CDR3 length: 16 amino acids. The CDR3 loop reads CASSITSASSYNEQFF. The CDR3 coding sequence is TGTGCCAGCAGCATCACTAGCGCCAGCTCCTACAATGAGCAGTTCTTC.

The V call is TRBV2, the J call TRBJ1-1; 7 bases are a match to TRBD1. The germline CDR1 and CDR2 sequences are SNHLY and FYNNEI. V shed 6 bases, J shed 6 bases, and the junction held 10 bases outside the gene matches. The CDR3 runs to 14 residues. In DNA, the CDR3 is TGTGCCAGCAGGTTAGGACAGGCGGTCCCTGAAGCTTTCTTT. Translated: CASRLGQAVPEAFF.

V usage is TRBV27 and J usage is TRBJ2-7, with TRBD1 identical over 9 bases. This CDR3 is 14 amino acids long. V trimming: 4 bases; J trimming: 2 bases; junction bases outside the gene matches: 3. CDR1 and CDR2 (germline): MNHEY, SMNVEV (reference sequence). This chain's CDR3 is CASSWTGAAYEQYF. CDR3 nucleotide sequence: TGTGCCAGCAGTTGGACAGGGGCGGCCTACGAGCAGTACTTC.

CDR3 bases: TGTGCCAGCAGGATCCCAGGGGATTCAAACTATGGCTACACCTTC. As protein: CASRIPGDSNYGYTF. The genes are TRBV28 and TRBJ1-2; perhaps TRBD1 as D (6 bases). Trimming took off 6 bases at V and 2 bases at J, with 16 bases between the two ends. The V gene's germline CDR1 is MDHEN and CDR2 SYDVKM. The CDR3 covers 15 residues.

This clone has just a few counts. The rearrangement uses TRBV11-1 and TRBJ2-7, with a weak D call TRBD2 (6 bases). This CDR3 has 15 amino acids. V was shortened by 4 bases and J by 1 base, with 14 bases between the two germline ends. CDR1 and CDR2 from the germline V gene are SGHAT and FQDESV (reference sequence). CDR3 DNA: TGTGCCAGCAGCTCTCTCTTCGGGAGTTCCTACGAGCAGTACTTC. Its translation: CASSSLFGSSYEQYF.

The rearrangement links TRBV29-1 to TRBJ2-7; 9 bases map to TRBD1. The CDR3 sequence is 14 residues long. With 5 bases clipped from V and 5 bases from J, the junction kept 10 bases outside the gene matches. The germline CDR1 and CDR2 sequences are SQVTM and ANQGSEA. The CDR3 region is CSVPTLQGANEQYF. For the CDR3, the DNA is TGCAGCGTTCCCACCCTACAGGGGGCCAACGAGCAGTACTTC.

The chain links TRBV2 to TRBJ1-3; no clear D. CDR3 length: 13 amino acids. Germline V gives CDR1 SNHLY, CDR2 FYNNEI. V shed 6 bases and J shed 4 bases, with 10 bases lying between them. DNA for the CDR3: TGTGCCAGCAGACGTTCACAGGGAAACACCATATATTTT. Amino acid sequence: CASRRSQGNTIYF.

The chain links TRBV3-1 (or the pseudogene TRBV3-2) to TRBJ1-2, with TRBD1 matching 7 bases. The CDR3 totals 13 residues. Germline V CDR1 and CDR2: LGHDT, YNNKEL (reference sequence). Trimming at V came to 6 bases and at J to 2 bases, leaving 3 bases not matched to a gene. CDR3 in DNA: TGTGCCAGCAGACTACAGGGGAACTATGGCTACACCTTC. It yields the protein CASRLQGNYGYTF.

This chain uses TRBV28 with TRBJ2-1, with TRBD2 matching 7 bases. The CDR3 runs to 15 residues. The V and J ends lost 6 bases and 4 bases, in that order; junction bases with no gene match: 9. Germline V gives CDR1 MDHEN, CDR2 SYDVKM. The CDR3 coding sequence is TGTGCCAGCAGCCGAGTTGGCGGGGGATACAATGAGCAGTTCTTC. It translates to CASSRVGGGYNEQFF.

V and J are TRBV4-3 and TRBJ2-4, with a tentative D call TRBD2 (6 bases). V lost 5 bases to trimming and J lost 5 bases, with 13 bases between them. CDR1 and CDR2 from the germline V gene are LGHNA and YSLEER. The CDR3 consists of 14 residues. This chain's CDR3 is CASSEDYLENIQYF. The CDR3 nucleotides are TGCGCCAGCAGCGAGGACTACTTGGAAAACATTCAGTACTTC.